The clone carrying this TCR beta chain was recorded a few times. The antigen remains unidentified. This sample stems from a study of regulatory T cells in long-lasting Graves disease. Time point noted: newly diagnosed GD, antithyroid drugs for less than 3 months. PBMCs provided the RNA from which the TCR library was made. Relying on iRepertoire HTBI primers and Arm-PCR of CDR3 regions, the team built TCR beta libraries. TCRdb re-derived calls from the multiplex PCR reads in MiXCR, one entry per CDR3 protein. This sample has 450,000 to 700,000 distinct CDR3 sequences, with around an eighth found just once. Broader study findings: Rather than thyroid tissue, only peripheral blood underwent study.

In addition, the sample was reused for a study of T cells in Graves' hyperthyroidism and ophthalmopathy.

Sequences were derived from peripheral blood mononuclear cells (PBMCs), sampled at new diagnosis, from a patient treated with antithyroid drugs. The source is a man aged 30-40 years with Graves disease.

The CDR3 region is CASKPGLATGELFF. For the CDR3, the DNA is TGTGCCAGCAAACCGGGACTAGCGACCGGGGAGCTGTTTTTT. The chain combines TRBV6-1 with TRBJ2-2, with TRBD2 matching over 10 bases. This CDR3 has 14 residues. The V segment lost 7 bases and the J segment 5 bases; nucleotides outside the gene matches: 4. The germline V gene encodes CDR1 MNHNS and CDR2 SASEGT.